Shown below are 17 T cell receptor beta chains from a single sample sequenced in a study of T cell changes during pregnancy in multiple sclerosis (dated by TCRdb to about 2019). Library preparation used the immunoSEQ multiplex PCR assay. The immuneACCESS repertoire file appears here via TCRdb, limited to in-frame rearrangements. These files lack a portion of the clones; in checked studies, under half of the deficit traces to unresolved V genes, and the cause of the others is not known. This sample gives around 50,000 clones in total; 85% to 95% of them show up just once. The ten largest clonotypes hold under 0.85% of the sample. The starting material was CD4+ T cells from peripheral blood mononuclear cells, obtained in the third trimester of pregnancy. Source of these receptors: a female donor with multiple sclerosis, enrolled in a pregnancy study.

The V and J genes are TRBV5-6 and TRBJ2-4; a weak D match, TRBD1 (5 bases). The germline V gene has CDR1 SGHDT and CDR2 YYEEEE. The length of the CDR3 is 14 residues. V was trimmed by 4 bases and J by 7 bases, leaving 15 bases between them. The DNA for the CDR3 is TGTGCCAGCAGCACCGACAGCGTTTTGAACATTCAGTACTTC. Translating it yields CASSTDSVLNIQYF.

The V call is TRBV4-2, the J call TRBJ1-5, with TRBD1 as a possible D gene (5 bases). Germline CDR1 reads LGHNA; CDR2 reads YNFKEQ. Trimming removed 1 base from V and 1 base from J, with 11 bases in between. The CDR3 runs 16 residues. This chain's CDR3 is CASSQVQGRSNQPQHF. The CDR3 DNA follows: TGTGCCAGCAGCCAAGTTCAGGGAAGAAGCAATCAGCCCCAGCATTTT.

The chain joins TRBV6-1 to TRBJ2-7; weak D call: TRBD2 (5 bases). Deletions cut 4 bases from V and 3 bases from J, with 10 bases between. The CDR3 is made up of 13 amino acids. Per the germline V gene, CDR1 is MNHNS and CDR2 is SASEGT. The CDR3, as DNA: TGTGCCAGCAGTGTAAACGGACTCTACGAGCAGTACTTC. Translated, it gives CASSVNGLYEQYF.

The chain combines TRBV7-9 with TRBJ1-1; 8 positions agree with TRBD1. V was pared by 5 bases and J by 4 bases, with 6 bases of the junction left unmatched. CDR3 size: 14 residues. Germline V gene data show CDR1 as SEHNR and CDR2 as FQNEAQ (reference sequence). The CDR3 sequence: CASSPQGGGTEAFF. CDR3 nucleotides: TGTGCCAGCAGCCCACAGGGGGGGGGCACTGAAGCTTTCTTT.

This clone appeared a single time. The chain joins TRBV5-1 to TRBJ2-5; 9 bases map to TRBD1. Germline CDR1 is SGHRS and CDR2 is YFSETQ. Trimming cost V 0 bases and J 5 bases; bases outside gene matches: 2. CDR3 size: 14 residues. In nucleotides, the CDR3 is TGCGCCAGCAGCTTGGGGGACAGGGCCGAGACCCAGTACTTC. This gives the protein CASSLGDRAETQYF. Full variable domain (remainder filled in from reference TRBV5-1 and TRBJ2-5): KAGVTQTPRYLIKTRGQQVTLSCSPISGHRSVSWYQQTPGQGLQFLFEYFSETQRNKGNFPGRFSGRQFSNSRSEMNVSTLELGDSALYLCASSLGDRAETQYFGPGTRLLVL.

In nucleotides, the CDR3 is TGTGCCAGCAGCTTGGGGGCACAAGAGACCCAGTACTTC. It specifies CASSLGAQETQYF. The chain has TRBV5-4 and TRBJ2-5; no clear D. Trimming removed 0 bases at V and 2 bases at J, with 5 bases between. The CDR3 extends over 13 amino acids. CDR1 SGHNT and CDR2 YYREEE come from the germline V gene (reference sequence). The full variable domain, its missing parts supplied by reference TRBV5-4 and TRBJ2-5, is ETGVTQSPTHLIKTRGQQVTLRCSSQSGHNTVSWYQQALGQGPQFIFQYYREEENGRGNFPPRFSGLQFPNYSSELNVNALELDDSALYLCASSLGAQETQYFGPGTRLLVL.

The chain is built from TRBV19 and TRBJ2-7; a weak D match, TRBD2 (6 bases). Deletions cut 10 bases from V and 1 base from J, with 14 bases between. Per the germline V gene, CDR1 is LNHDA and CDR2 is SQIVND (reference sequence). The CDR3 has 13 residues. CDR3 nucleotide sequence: TGTGCCACCACGGAGGGCCCTTCCTACGAGCAGTACTTC. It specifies CATTEGPSYEQYF.

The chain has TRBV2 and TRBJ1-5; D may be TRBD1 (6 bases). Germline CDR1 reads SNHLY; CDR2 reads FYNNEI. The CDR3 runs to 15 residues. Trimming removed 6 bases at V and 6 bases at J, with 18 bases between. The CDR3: CASRLRQELFQPQHF. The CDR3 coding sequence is TGTGCCAGCAGACTACGACAGGAATTGTTTCAGCCCCAGCATTTT. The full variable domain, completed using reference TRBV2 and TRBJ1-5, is EPEVTQTPSHQVTQMGQEVILRCVPISNHLYFYWYRQILGQKVEFLVSFYNNEISEKSEIFDDQFSVERPDGSNFTLKIRSTKLEDSAMYFCASRLRQELFQPQHFGDGTRLSIL.

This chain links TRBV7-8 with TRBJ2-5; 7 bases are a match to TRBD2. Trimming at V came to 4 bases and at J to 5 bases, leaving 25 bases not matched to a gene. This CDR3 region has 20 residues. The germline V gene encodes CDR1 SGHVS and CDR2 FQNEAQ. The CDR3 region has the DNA TGTGCCAGCAGCTCCTCTTGGGAGTTAATCGGGGGAGGGCGTGGGGAGACCCAGTACTTC. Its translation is CASSSSWELIGGGRGETQYF.

The CDR3 here is CASSTLAGRDGTQYF. The DNA of the CDR3 is TGTGCCAGCAGTACACTTGCAGGGAGGGATGGGACCCAGTACTTC. This rearrangement joins TRBV28 to TRBJ2-5, with TRBD2 identical over 7 bases. CDR3 size: 15 residues. In germline, CDR1 is MDHEN, CDR2 SYDVKM. J was trimmed by 7 bases and V by 5 bases; bases with no gene match: 13.

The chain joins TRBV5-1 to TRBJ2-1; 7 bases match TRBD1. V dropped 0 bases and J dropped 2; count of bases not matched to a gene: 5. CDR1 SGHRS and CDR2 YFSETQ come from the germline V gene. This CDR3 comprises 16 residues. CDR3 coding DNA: TGCGCCAGCAGCTTGGCCCTCAGGGGGACCTACAATGAGCAGTTCTTC. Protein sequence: CASSLALRGTYNEQFF.

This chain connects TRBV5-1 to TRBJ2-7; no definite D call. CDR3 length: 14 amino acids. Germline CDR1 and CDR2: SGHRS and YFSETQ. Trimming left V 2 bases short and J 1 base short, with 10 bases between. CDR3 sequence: CASSLGQESYEQYF. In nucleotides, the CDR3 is TGCGCCAGCAGCTTAGGCCAGGAATCCTACGAGCAGTACTTC.

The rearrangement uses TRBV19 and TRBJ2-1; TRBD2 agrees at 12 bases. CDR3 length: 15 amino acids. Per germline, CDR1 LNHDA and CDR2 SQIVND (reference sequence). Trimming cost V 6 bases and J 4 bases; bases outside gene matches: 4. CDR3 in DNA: TGTGCCAGTAGGACCGGACTAGCGGGATACAATGAGCAGTTCTTC. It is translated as CASRTGLAGYNEQFF.

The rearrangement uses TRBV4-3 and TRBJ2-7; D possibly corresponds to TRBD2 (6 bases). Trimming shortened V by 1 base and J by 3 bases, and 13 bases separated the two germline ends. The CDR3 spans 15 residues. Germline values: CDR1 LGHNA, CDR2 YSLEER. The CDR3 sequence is CASSQVEGLIYEQYF. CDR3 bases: TGCGCCAGCAGCCAAGTCGAAGGACTAATCTACGAGCAGTACTTC.

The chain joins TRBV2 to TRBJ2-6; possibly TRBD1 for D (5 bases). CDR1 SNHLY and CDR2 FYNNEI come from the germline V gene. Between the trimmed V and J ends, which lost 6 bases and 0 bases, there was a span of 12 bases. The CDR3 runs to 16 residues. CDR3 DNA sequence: TGTGCCAGCAGGATGGACATTGTCTCTGGGGCCAACGTCCTGACTTTC. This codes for CASRMDIVSGANVLTF.

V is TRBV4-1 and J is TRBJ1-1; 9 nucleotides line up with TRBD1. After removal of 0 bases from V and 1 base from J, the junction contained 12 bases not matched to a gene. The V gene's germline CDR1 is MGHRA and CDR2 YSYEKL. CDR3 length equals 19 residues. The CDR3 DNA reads TGCGCCAGCAGCCAAGATCCCGGTGGGACAGGGCTCTGGAACACTGAAGCTTTCTTT. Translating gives CASSQDPGGTGLWNTEAFF.

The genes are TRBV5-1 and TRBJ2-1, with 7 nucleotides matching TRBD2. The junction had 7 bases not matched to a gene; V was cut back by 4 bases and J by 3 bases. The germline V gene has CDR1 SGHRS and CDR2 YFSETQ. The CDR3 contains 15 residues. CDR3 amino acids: CASSRSGVYYNEQFF. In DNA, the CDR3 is TGCGCCAGCAGCCGAAGCGGGGTCTACTACAATGAGCAGTTCTTC.